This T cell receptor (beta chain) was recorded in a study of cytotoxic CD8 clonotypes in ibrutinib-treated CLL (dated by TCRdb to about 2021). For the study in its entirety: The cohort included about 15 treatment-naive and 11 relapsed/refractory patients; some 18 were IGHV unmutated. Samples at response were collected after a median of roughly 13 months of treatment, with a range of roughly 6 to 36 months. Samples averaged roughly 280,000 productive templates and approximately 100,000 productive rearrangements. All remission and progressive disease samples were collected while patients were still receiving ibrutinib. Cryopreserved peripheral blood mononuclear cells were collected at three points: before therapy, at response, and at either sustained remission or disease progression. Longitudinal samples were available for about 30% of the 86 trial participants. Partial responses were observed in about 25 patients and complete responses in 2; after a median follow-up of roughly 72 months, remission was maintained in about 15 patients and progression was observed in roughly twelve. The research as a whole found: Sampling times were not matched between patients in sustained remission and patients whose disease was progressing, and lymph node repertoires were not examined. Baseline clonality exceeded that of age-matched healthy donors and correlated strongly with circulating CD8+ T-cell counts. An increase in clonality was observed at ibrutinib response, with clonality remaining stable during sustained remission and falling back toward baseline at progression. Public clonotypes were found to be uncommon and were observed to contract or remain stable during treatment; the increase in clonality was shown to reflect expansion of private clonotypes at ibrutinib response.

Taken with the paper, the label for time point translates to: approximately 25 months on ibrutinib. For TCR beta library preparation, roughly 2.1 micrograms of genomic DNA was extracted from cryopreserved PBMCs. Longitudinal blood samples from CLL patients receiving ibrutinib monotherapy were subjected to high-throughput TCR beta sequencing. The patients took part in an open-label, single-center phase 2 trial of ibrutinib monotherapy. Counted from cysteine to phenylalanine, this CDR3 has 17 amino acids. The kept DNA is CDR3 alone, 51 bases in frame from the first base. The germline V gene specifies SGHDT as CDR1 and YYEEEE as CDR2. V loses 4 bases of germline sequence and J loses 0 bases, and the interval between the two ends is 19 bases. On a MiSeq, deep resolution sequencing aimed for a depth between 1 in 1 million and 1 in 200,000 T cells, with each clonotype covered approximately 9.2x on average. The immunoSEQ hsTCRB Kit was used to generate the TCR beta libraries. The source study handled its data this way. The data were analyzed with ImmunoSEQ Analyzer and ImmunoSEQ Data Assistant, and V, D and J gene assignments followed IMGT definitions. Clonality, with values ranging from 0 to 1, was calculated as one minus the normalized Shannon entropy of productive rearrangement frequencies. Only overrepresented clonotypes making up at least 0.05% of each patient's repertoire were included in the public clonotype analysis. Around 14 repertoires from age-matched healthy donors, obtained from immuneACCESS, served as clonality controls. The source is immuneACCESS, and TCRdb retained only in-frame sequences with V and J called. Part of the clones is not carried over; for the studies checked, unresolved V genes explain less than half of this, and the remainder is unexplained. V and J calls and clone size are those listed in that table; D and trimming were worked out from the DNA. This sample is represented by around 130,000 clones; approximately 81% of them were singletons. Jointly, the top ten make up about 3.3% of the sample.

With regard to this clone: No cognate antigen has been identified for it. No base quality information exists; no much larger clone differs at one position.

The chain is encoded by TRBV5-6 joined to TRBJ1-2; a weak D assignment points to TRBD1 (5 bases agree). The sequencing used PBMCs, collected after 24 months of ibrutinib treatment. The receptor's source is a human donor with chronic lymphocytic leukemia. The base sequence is TGTGCCAGCAGCCTGGGGGACCGCTGGATAGCTAACTATGGCTACACCTTC. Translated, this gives CASSLGDRWIANYGYTF.